The 21 T cell receptor beta chains listed next were all sequenced from one sample in a study of CD8+CD57+ T cells in acquired aplastic anemia. TCR beta VDJ and CDR3 profiles were obtained from a genomic DNA template. Using its own MiXCR run on the reads, TCRdb lists one record per CDR3 protein. The sample records over 150,000 distinct CDR3 sequences, less than 60% being singletons. Patients chosen for sequencing had shown CD8+CD57+ cell expansion by flow cytometry. Sequenced material: sorted CD4+, CD8+, or CD8+CD57+ T cells (not recorded which) from PBMCs. These receptor sequences come from a human donor with aplastic anemia.

The CDR3 region is CAISETGGPNNEQYF. The CDR3 DNA reads TGTGCCATCAGTGAAACAGGGGGTCCGAATAATGAGCAGTACTTC. The chain carries TRBV10-3 and TRBJ2-7; 8 bases agree with TRBD1. V dropped 3 bases and J dropped 7; count of bases not matched to a gene: 11. CDR1 and CDR2 (germline): ENHRY, SYGVKD. CDR3 length: 15 amino acids.

The rearrangement joins TRBV7-9 to TRBJ2-7, with D uncertain. The CDR3 sequence is 13 residues long. Germline V gene data show CDR1 as SEHNR and CDR2 as FQNEAQ (reference sequence). The germline V and J ends were trimmed by 2 bases and 3 bases, with 8 bases remaining between them. The CDR3 DNA follows: TGTGCCAGCAGCTTAATGGCCAACTACGAGCAGTACTTC. It encodes CASSLMANYEQYF. Based on the CDR3 plus reference TRBV7-9 and TRBJ2-7, the full variable domain is DTGVSQNPRHKITKRGQNVTFRCDPISEHNRLYWYRQTLGQGPEFLTYFQNEAQLEKSRLLSDRFSAERPKGSFSTLEIQRTEQGDSAMYLCASSLMANYEQYFGPGTRLTVT.

At least ten counts were recorded for this clonotype. V is TRBV29-1 and J is TRBJ1-2, with D maybe TRBD1 (6 bases). This CDR3 region has 12 residues. Per the germline V gene, CDR1 is SQVTM and CDR2 is ANQGSEA. V was shortened by 4 bases and J by 6 bases, with 12 bases between the two germline ends. The chain's CDR3 is CSVAEQGNGYTF. In DNA form, the CDR3 reads TGCAGCGTTGCGGAACAGGGAAATGGCTACACCTTC.

V and J are TRBV4-1 and TRBJ2-1; the match to TRBD2 covers 13 bases. Trimming at V came to 1 base and at J to 7 bases, leaving 7 bases not matched to a gene. Per germline, CDR1 MGHRA and CDR2 YSYEKL. The CDR3 spans 17 residues. The CDR3 loop is CASSQVVLTSGRNEQFF. The CDR3 DNA is TGCGCCAGCAGCCAAGTAGTACTGACTAGCGGGAGGAATGAGCAGTTCTTC.

This chain joins TRBV20-1 and TRBJ2-5, with D perhaps matching TRBD1 or TRBD2 (5 bases each). The ends were cut back, 0 bases at V and 7 bases at J, with 9 bases in the middle. CDR1 is DFQATT and CDR2 is SNEGSKA in the germline V gene (reference sequence). The length of the CDR3 is 12 residues. The CDR3 DNA reads as TGCAGTGCTAGAGATGGGACGGGGACCCAGTACTTC. Its protein is CSARDGTGTQYF.

The chain carries TRBV15 and TRBJ1-2, with D uncertain. The germline CDR1 and CDR2 sequences are LNHNV and YYDKDF (reference sequence). The CDR3 has 17 residues. Trimming pared 2 bases from V and 4 bases from J, leaving 20 bases between. For the CDR3, the DNA is TGTGCCACCAGCAGACGCTTTGGGCCCGCGGGCCCCTATGGCTACACCTTC. Protein sequence: CATSRRFGPAGPYGYTF.

This chain links TRBV2 with TRBJ2-3; 7 nucleotides agree with TRBD2. The CDR3 consists of 13 residues. V trimming: 9 bases; J trimming: 2 bases; junction bases outside the gene matches: 5. Looked up from germline, CDR1 is SNHLY and CDR2 is FYNNEI. The CDR3 loop reads CASPRGTTDTQYF. In nucleotides, the CDR3 is TGTGCCAGTCCGCGGGGGACCACAGATACGCAGTATTTT.

Worth noting for this clonotype: This may arise from a read error, as a much more abundant clone is one base away. This chain connects TRBV3-1 to TRBJ2-7; the D gene is possibly TRBD1 (5 bases). The CDR3 covers 14 residues. CDR1 and CDR2 from the germline V gene are LGHDT and YNNKEL (reference sequence). Trimming pared 3 bases from V and 6 bases from J, leaving 15 bases between. The CDR3 nucleotides are TGTGCCAGCAGCCACAGGGCCTGGGGTCCCGAGCAGTACTTC. Amino acids: CASSHRAWGPEQYF.

This clonotype was recorded many times. The chain is built from TRBV19 and TRBJ2-2; 7 bases line up with TRBD2. This CDR3 comprises 16 residues. Germline lookup yields CDR1 LNHDA and CDR2 SQIVND (reference sequence). J was trimmed by 5 bases and V by 7 bases; bases with no gene match: 13. CDR3 amino acids: CASTSLGGRGTGELFF. The CDR3 DNA is TGTGCCAGTACTTCCCTCGGCGGGAGAGGGACCGGGGAGCTGTTTTTT.

This clonotype was seen repeatedly, ten times or more. The chain carries TRBV20-1 and TRBJ1-1; 10 bases fit TRBD1. The CDR3 is 13 amino acids. The V segment lost 6 bases and the J segment 7 bases; nucleotides outside the gene matches: 8. Germline V gene data show CDR1 as DFQATT and CDR2 as SNEGSKA (reference sequence). CDR3 bases: TGCAGTGCGGGGGGGACAGGGGCAAATGAAGCTTTCTTT. Translation: CSAGGTGANEAFF.

This clonotype was counted at least ten times. This chain connects TRBV9 to TRBJ2-3; tentatively, D is TRBD1 or TRBD2 (5 bases each). This CDR3 contains 13 residues. The V gene lost 3 bases and the J gene lost 4 bases, with 9 bases spanning the gap. Germline V gives CDR1 SGDLS, CDR2 YYNGEE. CDR3 protein: CASSGGSADTQYF. The CDR3 DNA reads as TGTGCCAGCAGCGGGGGGTCTGCAGATACGCAGTATTTT.

The table lists this clonotype with many counts. The V and J genes are TRBV19 and TRBJ1-1; D ambiguous. Per germline, CDR1 LNHDA and CDR2 SQIVND (reference sequence). The CDR3 contains 14 residues. Trimming shortened V by 6 bases and J by 5 bases, and 16 bases separated the two germline ends. Here the CDR3 reads CASRAAGRGTEAFF. Written as DNA, the CDR3 is TGTGCCAGTAGAGCAGCGGGTCGTGGTACTGAAGCTTTCTTT.

V is TRBV15 and J is TRBJ1-1, with a possible D match to TRBD1 (6 bases). Germline assignment: CDR1 LNHNV and CDR2 YYDKDF (reference sequence). The CDR3 has 15 residues. V gave up 3 bases and J gave up 0 bases, with 11 bases separating them. CDR3 sequence (DNA): TGTGCCACCAGCAGTCAGACAGGCCTGAACACTGAAGCTTTCTTT. Its protein product is CATSSQTGLNTEAFF.

This clonotype was counted a few times. The chain links TRBV2 to TRBJ2-7; the match to TRBD1 covers 7 bases. Germline CDR1 and CDR2: SNHLY and FYNNEI. Unmatched junction bases numbered 5, after V lost 6 bases and J lost 0 bases. The CDR3 contains 14 residues. CDR3 sequence: CASRGTALSYEQYF. The CDR3 coding sequence is TGTGCCAGCAGAGGGACAGCTCTCTCCTACGAGCAGTACTTC.

The J gene is TRBJ1-5, the V gene TRBV30; 7 bases match TRBD1. Unmatched junction bases numbered 7, after V lost 7 bases and J lost 4 bases. The CDR3 runs 13 residues. Per the germline V gene, CDR1 is GTSNPN and CDR2 is SVGIG (reference sequence). The CDR3 loop is CASGQNLNQPQHF. The DNA for the CDR3 is TGTGCCTCGGGACAGAACTTGAATCAGCCCCAGCATTTT.

The rearrangement links TRBV14 to TRBJ2-1; D is unresolved. The CDR3 is 11 residues long. From germline, CDR1 is SGHDN and CDR2 FVKESK. The V end lost 3 bases, the J end lost 16 bases, and 13 bases lay between the germline ends. As DNA, the CDR3 is TGTGCCAGCAGCCACGGCACACGGCAATTCTTC. Its translation is CASSHGTRQFF.

The rearrangement links TRBV6-1 to TRBJ1-2; D is undetermined. V was trimmed by 8 bases and J by 1 base, leaving 8 bases between them. The CDR3 contains 12 residues. The germline V gene has CDR1 MNHNS and CDR2 SASEGT. CDR3 loop: CASSQSNYGYTF. DNA for the CDR3: TGTGCCAGCTCCCAGAGTAACTATGGCTACACCTTC.

This clonotype came up many times. The gene calls are TRBV6-1 and TRBJ2-5, with 11 bases that match TRBD2. V dropped 6 bases and J dropped 5; count of bases not matched to a gene: 11. The CDR3 consists of 16 residues. The germline gives CDR1 MNHNS, CDR2 SASEGT. The CDR3 here is CASRRETSGSFETQYF. In DNA, the CDR3 is TGTGCCAGCAGGAGAGAAACTAGCGGGAGCTTCGAGACCCAGTACTTC.

The genes are TRBV12-3 or TRBV12-4 and TRBJ2-7; a weak D match, TRBD1 (5 bases). The CDR3 sequence is 14 residues long. The ends were cut back, 3 bases at V and 4 bases at J, with 13 bases in the middle. The CDR3 region has the DNA TGTGCCAGCAGTTTCGGCCGGACAAAGTACGAGCAGTACTTC. Residues: CASSFGRTKYEQYF.

This chain joins TRBV5-1 and TRBJ1-1; D possibly corresponds to TRBD1 (5 bases). The CDR3 covers 13 residues. Germline V gives CDR1 SGHRS, CDR2 YFSETQ. V dropped 5 bases and J dropped 4 bases, with 12 bases sitting between them. The CDR3 sequence: CASRRGGGTEAFF. CDR3 sequence (DNA): TGCGCCAGCAGGAGGGGCGGAGGCACTGAAGCTTTCTTT. Complete variable domain (other parts from reference TRBV5-1 and TRBJ1-1): KAGVTQTPRYLIKTRGQQVTLSCSPISGHRSVSWYQQTPGQGLQFLFEYFSETQRNKGNFPGRFSGRQFSNSRSEMNVSTLELGDSALYLCASRRGGGTEAFFGQGTRLTVV.

This clonotype was recorded at least ten times. The chain uses TRBV4-3 and TRBJ1-4, with 7 positions matching TRBD1. After removal of 3 bases from V and 5 bases from J, the junction contained 12 bases not matched to a gene. The germline V gene encodes CDR1 LGHNA and CDR2 YSLEER. The CDR3 length is 17 residues. CDR3 region: CASSQAGSGQPNEKLFF. CDR3 nucleotides: TGCGCCAGCAGCCAGGCGGGGTCGGGACAGCCCAATGAAAAACTGTTTTTT.